The 7 T cell receptor beta chains reported below all come from one sample, sequenced in a study of identical twins. TCRdb analysed the 5' RACE reads with MiXCR anew, one entry per CDR3 protein. The sample lists 250,000 to 300,000 distinct CDR3 sequences, about 8% seen once, with less than 4% in the top ten. The same sample was also studied in work on yellow fever vaccine responses in identical twins.

The source material was CD8+ T cells sorted from blood. Source of these receptors: a woman aged 18-29 years in good health.

The V and J genes are TRBV7-9 and TRBJ2-5; 9 nucleotides align to TRBD1. V shed 5 bases and J 3 bases; nucleotides not matched to a gene: 7. Germline values: CDR1 SEHNR, CDR2 FQNEAQ (reference sequence). The CDR3 has 15 residues. The CDR3 bases are TGTGCCAGCAGCGTCCAACAGGGGGCCGAAGAGACCCAGTACTTC. Translation: CASSVQQGAEETQYF. Variable domain in full (rest from reference TRBV7-9 and TRBJ2-5): DTGVSQNPRHKITKRGQNVTFRCDPISEHNRLYWYRQTLGQGPEFLTYFQNEAQLEKSRLLSDRFSAERPKGSFSTLEIQRTEQGDSAMYLCASSVQQGAEETQYFGPGTRLLVL.

The gene calls are TRBV7-9 and TRBJ2-7, with 7 bases matching TRBD2. The V gene's germline CDR1 is SEHNR and CDR2 FQNEAQ (reference sequence). The CDR3 runs 14 residues. Trimming took 5 bases from V and 6 from J; bases not matched to a gene: 10. CDR3 nucleotide sequence: TGTGCCAGCAGCCCACGGACTAGTACCGGCGAGCAGTACTTC. Its translation: CASSPRTSTGEQYF.

This clonotype has more than one count but fewer than ten. The genes are TRBV7-9 and TRBJ2-1; TRBD1 aligns across 12 bases. CDR3 length: 15 residues. In germline, CDR1 is SEHNR, CDR2 FQNEAQ (reference sequence). With 5 bases clipped from V and 8 bases from J, the junction kept 7 bases outside the gene matches. The CDR3 region is CASSPPGQGADEQFF. In DNA, the CDR3 is TGTGCCAGCAGCCCTCCGGGACAGGGGGCCGATGAGCAGTTCTTC. Supplemented by reference TRBV7-9 and TRBJ2-1, the full variable domain reads DTGVSQNPRHKITKRGQNVTFRCDPISEHNRLYWYRQTLGQGPEFLTYFQNEAQLEKSRLLSDRFSAERPKGSFSTLEIQRTEQGDSAMYLCASSPPGQGADEQFFGPGTRLTVL.

This clonotype came up a few times. The chain links TRBV27 to TRBJ1-2, with 9 bases that match TRBD1. The trim removed 4 bases at V and 9 bases at J, leaving 6 bases unmatched. Germline values: CDR1 MNHEY, CDR2 SMNVEV (reference sequence). This CDR3 comprises 13 residues. The CDR3 bases are TGTGCCAGCAGTTGGGGACAGGGTTTAAGCTACACCTTC. Its protein product is CASSWGQGLSYTF.

The rearrangement joins TRBV6-2 or TRBV6-3 to TRBJ2-3; 7 bases are a match to TRBD1. This CDR3 spans 15 amino acids. From germline, CDR1 is MNHEY and CDR2 SVGEGT. The trim removed 2 bases at V and 4 bases at J, leaving 6 bases unmatched. The CDR3: CASSYPTGDPDTQYF. In DNA, the CDR3 is TGTGCCAGCAGTTACCCAACAGGGGACCCAGATACGCAGTATTTT.

This clonotype was counted ten times or more. This sequence joins TRBV7-9 and TRBJ2-1, with TRBD2 identical over 8 bases. The germline gives CDR1 SEHNR, CDR2 FQNEAQ (reference sequence). The length of the CDR3 is 16 residues. Losses at the gene ends were 2 bases for V and 8 bases for J; bases not matched to a gene: 11. CDR3 DNA sequence: TGTGCCAGCAGCTTAATTTCGGGACTAGAGGGACATGAGCAGTTCTTC. Translation: CASSLISGLEGHEQFF. The variable domain in full, completed from reference TRBV7-9 and TRBJ2-1, reads DTGVSQNPRHKITKRGQNVTFRCDPISEHNRLYWYRQTLGQGPEFLTYFQNEAQLEKSRLLSDRFSAERPKGSFSTLEIQRTEQGDSAMYLCASSLISGLEGHEQFFGPGTRLTVL.

The V gene is TRBV4-1, the J gene TRBJ2-7, with 12 positions matching TRBD2. The CDR3 has 15 amino acids. V was pared by 3 bases and J by 4 bases, with 4 bases of the junction left unmatched. Germline values: CDR1 MGHRA, CDR2 YSYEKL. The CDR3 protein is CASSQATSGSYEQYF. The CDR3 DNA reads as TGCGCCAGCAGCCAGGCGACTAGCGGGAGTTACGAGCAGTACTTC.